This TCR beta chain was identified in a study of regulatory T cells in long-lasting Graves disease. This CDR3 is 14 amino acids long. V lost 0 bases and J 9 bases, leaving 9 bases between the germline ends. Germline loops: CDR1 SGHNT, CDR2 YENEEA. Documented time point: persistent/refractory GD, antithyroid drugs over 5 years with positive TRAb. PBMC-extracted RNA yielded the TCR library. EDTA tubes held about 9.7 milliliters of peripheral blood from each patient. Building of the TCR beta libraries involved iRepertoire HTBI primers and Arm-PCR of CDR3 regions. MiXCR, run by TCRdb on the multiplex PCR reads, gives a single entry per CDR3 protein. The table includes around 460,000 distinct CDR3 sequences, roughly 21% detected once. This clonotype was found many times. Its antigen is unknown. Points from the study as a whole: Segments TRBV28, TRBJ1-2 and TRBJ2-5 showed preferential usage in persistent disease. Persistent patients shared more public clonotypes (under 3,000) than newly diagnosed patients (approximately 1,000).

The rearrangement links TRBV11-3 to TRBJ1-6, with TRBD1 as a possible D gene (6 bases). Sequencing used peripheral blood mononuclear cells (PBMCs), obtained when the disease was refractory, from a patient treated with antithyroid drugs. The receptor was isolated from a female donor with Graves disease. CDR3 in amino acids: CASSLEVRGSPLHF. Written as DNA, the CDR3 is TGTGCCAGCAGCTTAGAGGTCAGGGGTTCACCCCTCCACTTT.